This TCR beta chain derives from a study of beta chain features in type 1 diabetes. Study-wide findings and caveats: Amplification by PCR could prefer shorter templates, with the same effect in patients and controls.

The entirety of the isolated RNA underwent reverse transcription, so expressed TCRB transcripts were sequenced. Data came from immunoSEQ multiplex PCR; TCRdb stores just in-frame clones and leaves some out. The repertoire holds about 350,000 clones, with 15% to 20% as singletons. As for this clone: The target antigen is unknown.

Germline values: CDR1 MGHRA, CDR2 YSYEKL. The V gene lost 1 base and the J gene lost 3 bases, with 13 bases spanning the gap. The CDR3 is 16 amino acids. V gene TRBV4-1 combines with J gene TRBJ1-5, with D possibly being TRBD1 (6 bases). The material sequenced was naive CD4+ T cells from blood. The source is a woman between 18 and 29 years old in good health. The CDR3 sequence is CASSQGTAELNQPQHF. The CDR3 bases are TGCGCCAGCAGCCAAGGGACAGCGGAACTCAATCAGCCCCAGCATTTT.